This T cell receptor (beta chain) was identified in a study of HIV-infected patients and healthy controls. This clonotype was counted at least ten times. Using its own MiXCR run on the 5' RACE reads, TCRdb lists one record per CDR3 protein. The sample has tens of thousands of distinct CDR3 sequences, about a fifth seen once. Germline V gene lookup returns CDR1 MGHDK and CDR2 SYGVNS. V was shortened by 8 bases and J by 4 bases, with 14 bases between the two germline ends. The CDR3 sequence is 13 residues long. Sequenced: CD4+ T cells from blood. This sequence originates from a human donor in good health. V is TRBV25-1 and J is TRBJ1-2; D call uncertain. The CDR3 is CASLHSFGYGYTF. CDR3 sequence (DNA): TGTGCCAGCCTCCACTCCTTCGGCTATGGCTACACCTTC.